A selection of T cell receptor beta chains follows, all from one sample in a study of T cell repertoires in cytomegalovirus infection. TCRdb itself ran the reads through MiXCR, one entry per CDR3 protein. The data show about 140,000 distinct CDR3 sequences, about 6% seen once. The sequencing input was PBMCs. All receptors come from a human donor in good health (CMV status not recorded). Some clones in this sample may be carry-over from other donors' samples. CDR3s include the opening cysteine and the closing phenylalanine or tryptophan. Each record gives: CDR3 protein, CDR3 DNA, D gene, J gene, clone size, V gene. A D gene is named only where the DNA matches it firmly. Rows give clone size only sometimes, using once, few, many, or a class for an expanded clone.

CDR3: CASSPPRGGGNIQYF
DNA: TGTGCCAGCAGCCCCCCGAGGGGCGGGGGGAACATTCAGTACTTC
D: TRBD2
J: TRBJ2-4
size: many
V: TRBV7-2

CDR3: CSVVGTYSTGELFF
DNA: TGCAGCGTCGTCGGGACTTATAGCACCGGGGAGCTGTTTTTT
D: -
J: TRBJ2-2
size: many
V: TRBV29-1

CDR3: CASVASGGAGETQYF
DNA: TGTGCCAGCGTCGCAAGCGGGGGGGCCGGGGAGACCCAGTACTTC
D: TRBD2
J: TRBJ2-5
size: -
V: TRBV12-3/TRBV12-4

CDR3: CSARDLTSGSYEQYF
DNA: TGCAGTGCTAGAGATTTGACTAGCGGGAGCTACGAGCAGTACTTC
D: TRBD2
J: TRBJ2-7
size: many
V: TRBV20-1

CDR3: CASSFSSGTPAGLFF
DNA: TGTGCCAGCAGTTTCTCCTCAGGGACACCCGCGGGGCTGTTTTTT
D: -
J: TRBJ1-4
size: many
V: TRBV6-2/TRBV6-3

CDR3: CASSLDRTREQYF
DNA: TGTGCCAGCAGCCTCGACAGGACTAGAGAGCAGTACTTC
D: -
J: TRBJ2-7
size: many
V: TRBV28

CDR3: CASSQVRPGLAGNPTDTQYF
DNA: TGCGCCAGCAGCCAAGTAAGACCGGGACTAGCGGGGAACCCCACAGATACGCAGTATTTT
D: TRBD2
J: TRBJ2-3
size: many
V: TRBV4-1

CDR3: CAVGGGRGNQPQHF
DNA: TGTGCCGTTGGCGGGGGCAGGGGCAATCAGCCCCAGCATTTT
D: -
J: TRBJ1-5
size: -
V: TRBV15

CDR3: CASSIRQGSKANEQFF
DNA: TGTGCCAGTAGTATTCGGCAGGGTAGTAAGGCCAATGAGCAGTTCTTC
D: -
J: TRBJ2-1
size: many
V: TRBV19

CDR3: CASSRTVGAGNQPQHF
DNA: TGTGCCAGCAGCCGGACAGTCGGAGCCGGCAATCAGCCCCAGCATTTT
D: -
J: TRBJ1-5
size: many
V: TRBV7-9

CDR3: CASSPPLAGETQYF
DNA: TGTGCCAGCAGCCCACCACTAGCGGGCGAGACCCAGTACTTC
D: TRBD2
J: TRBJ2-5
size: few
V: TRBV28